This T cell receptor (beta chain) was sequenced for a study of OX40 agonist ivuxolimab in advanced cancers. About the study: Patients were treated with ivuxolimab, an agonistic anti-OX40 (CD134) antibody.

Germline CDR1 reads SGHAT; CDR2 reads FQNNGV. The CDR3 spans 17 residues. Trimming at V came to 4 bases and at J to 5 bases, leaving 9 bases not matched to a gene. Assay: immunoSEQ multiplex PCR; the TCRdb copy retains only in-frame clones and omits some. The sample yields about 48,000 clones, 92% seen once. Points on this clone: The antigen is undetermined.

Study results and limitations: Normalized expansion of T-cell clones was also low for some nonresponders. At doses 0.1 to 3.0 mg/kg, CD4+ and CD8+ clones expanded.

Blood got drawn at baseline, again on cycle 4 day 1, and then on cycle 7 day 1. This TCR came from an adult with an advanced solid tumor such as melanoma, head and neck, liver or kidney cancer. V usage is TRBV11-2 and J usage is TRBJ2-2, with TRBD2 matching over 11 bases. Sequenced material: CD4+ or CD8+ T cells sorted from blood, taken in a trial of the OX40 agonist ivuxolimab. The CDR3 protein is CASSSASGGPRTGELFF. For the CDR3, the DNA is TGTGCCAGCAGCTCGGCTAGCGGGGGGCCAAGAACCGGGGAGCTGTTTTTT.